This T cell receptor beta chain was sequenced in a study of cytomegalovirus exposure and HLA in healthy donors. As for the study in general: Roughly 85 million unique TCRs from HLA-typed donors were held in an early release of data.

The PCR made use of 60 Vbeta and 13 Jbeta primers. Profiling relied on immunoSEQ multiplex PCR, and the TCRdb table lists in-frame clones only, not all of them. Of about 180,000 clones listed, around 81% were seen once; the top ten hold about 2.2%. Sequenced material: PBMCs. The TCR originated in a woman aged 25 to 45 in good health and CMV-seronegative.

CDR3 residues: CATSRDWEAGELFF. DNA for the CDR3: TGTGCCACCAGCAGAGATTGGGAGGCCGGGGAGCTGTTTTTT. The chain combines TRBV15 with TRBJ2-2; D perhaps matches TRBD2 (6 bases). This CDR3 has 14 amino acids. From germline, CDR1 is LNHNV and CDR2 YYDKDF (reference sequence). Trimming left V 0 bases short and J 6 bases short, with 8 bases between.